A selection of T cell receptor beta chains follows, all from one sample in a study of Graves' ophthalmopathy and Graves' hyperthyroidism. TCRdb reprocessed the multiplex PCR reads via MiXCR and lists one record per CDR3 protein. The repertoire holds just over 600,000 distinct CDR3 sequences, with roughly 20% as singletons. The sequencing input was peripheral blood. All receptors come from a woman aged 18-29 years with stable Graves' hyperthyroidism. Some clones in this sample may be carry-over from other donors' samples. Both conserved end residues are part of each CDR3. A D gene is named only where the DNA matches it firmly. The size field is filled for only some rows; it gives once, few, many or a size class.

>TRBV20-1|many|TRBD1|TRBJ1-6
CSARDREAYNSPLHF
TGCAGTGCTCGAGACAGGGAAGCCTATAATTCACCCCTCCACTTT
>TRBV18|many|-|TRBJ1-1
CASSLGLPVNTEAFF
TGTGCCAGCTCACTGGGACTGCCTGTGAACACTGAAGCTTTCTTT
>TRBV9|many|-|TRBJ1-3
CASSVDPGTGKRNTIYF
TGTGCCAGCAGCGTAGACCCCGGGACGGGAAAACGAAACACCATATATTTT
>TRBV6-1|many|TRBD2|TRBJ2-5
CASIASSGGAGTQYF
TGTGCCAGCATCGCCTCTAGCGGGGGGGCCGGGACCCAGTACTTC
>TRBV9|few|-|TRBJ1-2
CASSAEVEITMGYTF
TGTGCCAGCAGCGCAGAGGTGGAAATAACTATGGGCTACACCTTC
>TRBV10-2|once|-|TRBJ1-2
CASSEGGPSGGYTF
TGCGCCAGCAGTGAGGGGGGCCCTAGTGGTGGCTACACCTTC
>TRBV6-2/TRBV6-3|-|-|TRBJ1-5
CASRPAFTSNQPQHF
TGTGCCAGCAGGCCTGCTTTTACAAGCAATCAGCCCCAGCATTTT
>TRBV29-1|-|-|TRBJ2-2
CSVEARAELFF
TGCAGCGTTGAGGCCCGGGCGGAGCTGTTTTTT
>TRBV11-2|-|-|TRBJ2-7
CASRFRVSLSSYEQYF
TGTGCCAGTAGGTTTAGAGTCTCGCTTAGCTCCTACGAGCAGTACTTC
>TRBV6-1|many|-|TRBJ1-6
CASRDAPPSPLHF
TGTGCCAGCAGGGACGCGCCACCATCACCCCTCCACTTT
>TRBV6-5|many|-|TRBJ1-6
CASSYSAGESPLHF
TGTGCCAGCAGTTATTCGGCAGGGGAATCACCCCTCCACTTT
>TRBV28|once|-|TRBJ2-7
CASVRGNEQYF
TGTGCCAGCGTACGAGGGAACGAGCAGTACTTC
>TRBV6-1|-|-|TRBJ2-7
CASSEVDSLYEQYF
TGTGCCAGCAGTGAAGTGGACTCCCTCTACGAGCAGTACTTC
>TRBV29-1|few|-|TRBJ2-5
CSVEWRGETQYF
TGCAGCGTTGAATGGAGGGGGGAGACCCAGTACTTC
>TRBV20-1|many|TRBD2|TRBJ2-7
CSARKRGPTYEQYF
TGCAGTGCTCGGAAGCGGGGGCCGACCTACGAGCAGTACTTC
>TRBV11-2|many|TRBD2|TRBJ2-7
CASSSEREGRSYEQYF
TGTGCCAGCAGCTCAGAGCGGGAGGGCCGGTCCTACGAGCAGTACTTC
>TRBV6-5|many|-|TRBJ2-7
CASSYRGDYEQYF
TGTGCCAGCAGTTACAGGGGGGACTACGAGCAGTACTTC
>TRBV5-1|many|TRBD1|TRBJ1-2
CASSSEQGADYGYTF
TGCGCCAGCAGCTCTGAACAGGGGGCGGACTATGGCTACACCTTC
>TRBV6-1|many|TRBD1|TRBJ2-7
CASSQGAHSYEQYF
TGTGCCAGCAGCCAGGGGGCGCATTCCTACGAGCAGTACTTC
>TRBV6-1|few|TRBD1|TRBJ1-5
CASSGEATGSGQPQHF
TGTGCCAGCAGTGGCGAGGCGACAGGGTCAGGACAGCCCCAGCATTTT
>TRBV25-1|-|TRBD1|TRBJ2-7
CASSGPGQGRSYEQYF
TGTGCCAGCAGTGGCCCGGGACAGGGTCGGTCTTACGAGCAGTACTTC
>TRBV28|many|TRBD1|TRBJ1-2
CASSFGQEGYGYTF
TGTGCCAGCAGTTTTGGACAGGAAGGCTATGGCTACACCTTC
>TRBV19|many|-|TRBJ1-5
CASSFGIDQPQHF
TGTGCCAGTAGTTTTGGCATCGATCAGCCCCAGCATTTT
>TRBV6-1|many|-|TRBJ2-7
CASSEGWGTGYEQYF
TGTGCCAGCAGTGAAGGTTGGGGGACGGGGTACGAGCAGTACTTC
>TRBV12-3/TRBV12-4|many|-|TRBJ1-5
CASRGDWQGPQHF
TGTGCCAGCAGAGGGGACTGGCAAGGGCCCCAGCATTTT
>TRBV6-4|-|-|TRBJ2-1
CASSDSWGSYEQFF
TGTGCCAGCAGTGACTCTTGGGGCAGCTATGAGCAGTTCTTC
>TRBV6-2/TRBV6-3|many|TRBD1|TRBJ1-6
CASSHGAGQGNSPLHF
TGTGCCAGCAGTCACGGAGCGGGACAGGGTAACTCACCCCTCCACTTT
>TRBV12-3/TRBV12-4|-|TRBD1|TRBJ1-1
CASRKPRDRGLAEAFF
TGTGCCAGCAGAAAACCCCGGGACAGGGGGTTGGCTGAAGCTTTCTTT
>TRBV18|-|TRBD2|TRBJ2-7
CASSPILLAGAHEQYF
TGTGCCAGCTCACCAATACTACTAGCGGGGGCCCACGAGCAGTACTTC
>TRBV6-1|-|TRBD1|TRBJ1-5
CASSESGAGGDQPQHF
TGTGCCAGCAGTGAAAGCGGGGCAGGGGGCGACCAGCCCCAGCATTTT
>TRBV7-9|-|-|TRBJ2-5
CASSLSRAPETQYF
TGTGCCAGCAGCCTTTCCCGGGCCCCAGAGACCCAGTACTTC
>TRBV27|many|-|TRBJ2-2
CASSRPPGELFF
TGTGCCAGCAGCCGACCCCCCGGGGAGCTGTTTTTT
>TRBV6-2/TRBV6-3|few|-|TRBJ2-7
CASSPGRRVSYEQYF
TGTGCCAGCAGCCCCGGGCGCCGAGTCTCCTACGAGCAGTACTTC
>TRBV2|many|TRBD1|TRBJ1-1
CASSGIGGSAFF
TGTGCCAGCAGTGGCATAGGGGGCTCGGCTTTCTTT
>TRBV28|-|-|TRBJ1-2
CASGYRVLRGYTF
TGTGCCAGCGGTTACAGGGTTTTACGTGGCTACACCTTC
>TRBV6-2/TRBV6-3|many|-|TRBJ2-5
CASSLDNGLQETQYF
TGTGCCAGCAGCCTGGATAATGGACTGCAAGAGACCCAGTACTTC
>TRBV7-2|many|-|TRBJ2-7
CASSLSGEIYEQYF
TGTGCCAGCAGCTTATCAGGGGAGATTTACGAGCAGTACTTC
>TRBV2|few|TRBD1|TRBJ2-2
CASRGTGPSGELFF
TGTGCCAGCAGGGGGACAGGTCCGTCCGGGGAGCTGTTTTTT
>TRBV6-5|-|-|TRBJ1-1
CASSYPRGTGTEAFF
TGTGCCAGCAGTTACCCCCGGGGGACTGGCACTGAAGCTTTCTTT
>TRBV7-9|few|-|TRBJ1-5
CASSLAQGSQPQHF
TGTGCCAGCAGCTTAGCGCAGGGTAGTCAGCCCCAGCATTTT
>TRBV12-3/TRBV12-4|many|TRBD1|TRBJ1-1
CASSFRGQAFF
TGTGCCAGCAGTTTCAGGGGGCAAGCTTTCTTT
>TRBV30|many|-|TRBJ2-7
CAWTAGTYEQYF
TGTGCCTGGACCGCGGGGACTTACGAGCAGTACTTC
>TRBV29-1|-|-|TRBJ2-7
CSATGSPLAEQYF
TGCAGCGCCACAGGCTCCCCTTTGGCCGAGCAGTACTTC
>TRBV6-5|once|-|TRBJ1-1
CASSYQIGQMDTEAFF
TGTGCCAGCAGTTACCAAATCGGACAGATGGACACTGAGGCTTTCTTT
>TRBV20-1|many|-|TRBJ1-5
CSASGHSYSNQPQHF
TGCAGTGCTAGCGGGCACAGCTATAGCAATCAGCCCCAGCATTTT
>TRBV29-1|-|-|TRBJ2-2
CSVERRGAINTGELFF
TGCAGCGTTGAAAGGCGCGGTGCTATAAACACCGGGGAGCTGTTTTTT
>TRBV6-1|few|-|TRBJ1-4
CASSASGLANEKLFF
TGTGCCAGCAGTGCCTCCGGATTAGCTAATGAAAAACTGTTTTTT
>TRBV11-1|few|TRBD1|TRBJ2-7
CASSPSRDRFLSYEQYF
TGTGCCAGCAGCCCATCCCGGGACAGGTTTCTCTCCTACGAGCAGTACTTC
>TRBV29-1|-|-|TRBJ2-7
CSVGGARGTVYEQYF
TGCAGCGTTGGGGGAGCTAGGGGAACGGTCTACGAGCAGTACTTC
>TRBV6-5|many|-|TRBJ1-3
CASSYSLVGSGNTIYF
TGTGCCAGCAGTTACTCCTTGGTGGGATCTGGAAACACCATATATTTT
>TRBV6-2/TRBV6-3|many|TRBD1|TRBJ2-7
CASSYFGQADLEQYF
TGTGCCAGCAGTTACTTCGGACAGGCGGACCTCGAGCAGTACTTC
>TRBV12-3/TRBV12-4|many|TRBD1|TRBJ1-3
CASSATRQGAEGNTIYF
TGTGCCAGCAGTGCAACGCGACAGGGGGCAGAAGGAAACACCATATATTTT